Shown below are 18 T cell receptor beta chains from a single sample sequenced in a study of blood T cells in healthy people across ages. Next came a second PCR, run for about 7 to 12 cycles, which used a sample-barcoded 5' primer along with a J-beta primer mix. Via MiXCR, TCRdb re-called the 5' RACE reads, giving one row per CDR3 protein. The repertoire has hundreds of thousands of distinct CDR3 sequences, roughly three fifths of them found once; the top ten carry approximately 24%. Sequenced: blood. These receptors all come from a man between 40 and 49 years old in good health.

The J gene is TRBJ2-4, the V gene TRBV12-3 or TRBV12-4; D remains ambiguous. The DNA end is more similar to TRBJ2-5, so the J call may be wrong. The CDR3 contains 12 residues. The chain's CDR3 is CASAQIQETQYF. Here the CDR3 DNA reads TGTGCCAGCGCGCAGATCCAAGAGACCCAGTACTTC.

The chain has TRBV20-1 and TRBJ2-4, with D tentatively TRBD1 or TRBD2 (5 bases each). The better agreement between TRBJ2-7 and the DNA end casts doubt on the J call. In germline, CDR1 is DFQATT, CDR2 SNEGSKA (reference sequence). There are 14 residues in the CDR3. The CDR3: CSAAGGTEAYEQYF. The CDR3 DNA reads TGCAGTGCTGCCGGTGGGACGGAGGCCTACGAGCAGTACTTC.

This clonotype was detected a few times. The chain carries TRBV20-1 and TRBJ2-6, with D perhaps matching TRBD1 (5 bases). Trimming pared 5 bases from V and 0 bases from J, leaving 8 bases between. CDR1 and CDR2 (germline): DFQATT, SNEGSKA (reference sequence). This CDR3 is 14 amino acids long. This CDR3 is CSAHRSSGANVLTF. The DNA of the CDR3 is TGCAGTGCTCACAGGAGCTCTGGGGCCAACGTCCTGACTTTC.

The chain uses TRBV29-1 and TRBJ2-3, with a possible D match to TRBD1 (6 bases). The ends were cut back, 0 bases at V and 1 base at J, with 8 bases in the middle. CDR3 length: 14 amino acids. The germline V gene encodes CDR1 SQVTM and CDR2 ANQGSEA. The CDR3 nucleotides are TGCAGCGTTGAAGACCACAGGGGCACAGATACGCAGTATTTT. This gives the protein CSVEDHRGTDTQYF.

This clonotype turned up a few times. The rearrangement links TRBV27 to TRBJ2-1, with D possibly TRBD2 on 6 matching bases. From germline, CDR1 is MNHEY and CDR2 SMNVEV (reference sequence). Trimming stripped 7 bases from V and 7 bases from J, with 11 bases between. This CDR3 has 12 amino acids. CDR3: CASTGGRNEQFF. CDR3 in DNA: TGTGCCAGCACCGGGGGACGGAATGAGCAGTTCTTC.

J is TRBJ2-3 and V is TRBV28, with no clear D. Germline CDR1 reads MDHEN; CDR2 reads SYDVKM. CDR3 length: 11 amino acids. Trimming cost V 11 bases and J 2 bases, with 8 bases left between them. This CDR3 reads CAASLTDTQYF. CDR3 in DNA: TGTGCCGCATCACTCACAGATACGCAGTATTTT.

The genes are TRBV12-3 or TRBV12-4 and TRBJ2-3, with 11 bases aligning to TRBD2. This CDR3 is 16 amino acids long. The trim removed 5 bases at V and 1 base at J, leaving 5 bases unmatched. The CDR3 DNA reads TGTGCCAGCAGTCTGGGACTAGCGGTTCGCACAGATACGCAGTATTTT. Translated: CASSLGLAVRTDTQYF.

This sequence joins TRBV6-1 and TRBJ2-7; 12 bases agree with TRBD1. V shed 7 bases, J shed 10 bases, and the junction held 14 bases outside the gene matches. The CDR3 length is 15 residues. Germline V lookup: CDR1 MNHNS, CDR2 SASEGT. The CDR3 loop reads CASTPAGQGAPYQYF. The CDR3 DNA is TGTGCCAGCACCCCAGCGGGACAGGGGGCGCCTTACCAGTACTTC.

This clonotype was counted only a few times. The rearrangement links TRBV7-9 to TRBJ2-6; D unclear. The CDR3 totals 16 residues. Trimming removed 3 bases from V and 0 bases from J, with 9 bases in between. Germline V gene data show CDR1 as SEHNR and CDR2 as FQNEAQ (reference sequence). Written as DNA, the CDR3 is TGTGCCAGCAGCTTTATTGAGTACTCTGGGGCCAACGTCCTGACTTTC. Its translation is CASSFIEYSGANVLTF. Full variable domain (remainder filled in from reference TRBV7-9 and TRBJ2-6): DTGVSQNPRHKITKRGQNVTFRCDPISEHNRLYWYRQTLGQGPEFLTYFQNEAQLEKSRLLSDRFSAERPKGSFSTLEIQRTEQGDSAMYLCASSFIEYSGANVLTFGAGSRLTVL.

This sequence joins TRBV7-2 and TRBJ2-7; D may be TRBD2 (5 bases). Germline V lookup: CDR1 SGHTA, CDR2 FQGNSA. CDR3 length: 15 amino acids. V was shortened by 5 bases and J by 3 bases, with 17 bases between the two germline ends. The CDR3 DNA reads TGTGCCAGCAGCCCCCGTGGGATCGGGAACTACGAGCAGTACTTC. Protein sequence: CASSPRGIGNYEQYF.

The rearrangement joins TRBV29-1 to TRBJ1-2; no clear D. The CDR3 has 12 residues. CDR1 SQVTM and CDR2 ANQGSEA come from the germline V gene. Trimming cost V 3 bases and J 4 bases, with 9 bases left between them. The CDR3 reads CSVDDWTYGYTF. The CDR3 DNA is TGCAGCGTTGACGACTGGACCTATGGCTACACCTTC. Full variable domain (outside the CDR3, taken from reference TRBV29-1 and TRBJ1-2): SAVISQKPSRDICQRGTSLTIQCQVDSQVTMMFWYRQQPGQSLTLIATANQGSEATYESGFVIDKFPISRPNLTFSTLTVSNMSPEDSSIYLCSVDDWTYGYTFGSGTRLTVV.

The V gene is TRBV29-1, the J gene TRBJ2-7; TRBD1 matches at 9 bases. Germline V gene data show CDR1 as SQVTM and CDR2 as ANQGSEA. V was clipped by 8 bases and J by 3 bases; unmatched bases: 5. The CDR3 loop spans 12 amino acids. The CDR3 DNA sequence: TGCAGCCTCCGGGACAGGGACTACGAGCAGTACTTC. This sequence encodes CSLRDRDYEQYF.

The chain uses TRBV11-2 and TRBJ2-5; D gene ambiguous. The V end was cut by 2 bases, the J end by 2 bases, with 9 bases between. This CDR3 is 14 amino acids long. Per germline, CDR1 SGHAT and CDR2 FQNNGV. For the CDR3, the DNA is TGTGCCAGCAGCTTAAGGGCCTCTCAAGAGACCCAGTACTTC. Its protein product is CASSLRASQETQYF.

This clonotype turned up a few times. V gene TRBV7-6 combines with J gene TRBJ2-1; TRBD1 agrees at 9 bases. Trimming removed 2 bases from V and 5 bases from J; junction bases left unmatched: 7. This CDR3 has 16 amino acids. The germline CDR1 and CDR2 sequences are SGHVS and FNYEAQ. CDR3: CASSLKVGQGNNEQFF. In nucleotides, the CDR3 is TGTGCCAGCAGCTTAAAAGTGGGACAGGGTAACAATGAGCAGTTCTTC. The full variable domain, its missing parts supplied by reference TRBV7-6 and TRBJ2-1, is GAGVSQSPRYKVTKRGQDVALRCDPISGHVSLYWYRQALGQGPEFLTYFNYEAQQDKSGLPNDRFSAERPEGSISTLTIQRTEQRDSAMYRCASSLKVGQGNNEQFFGPGTRLTVL.

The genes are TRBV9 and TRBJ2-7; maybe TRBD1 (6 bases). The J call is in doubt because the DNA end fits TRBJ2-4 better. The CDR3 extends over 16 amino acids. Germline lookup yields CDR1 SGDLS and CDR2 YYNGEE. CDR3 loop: CASSAGHLNPQSIQYF. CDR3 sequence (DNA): TGTGCCAGCAGCGCGGGACATCTAAATCCGCAAAGCATTCAGTACTTC.

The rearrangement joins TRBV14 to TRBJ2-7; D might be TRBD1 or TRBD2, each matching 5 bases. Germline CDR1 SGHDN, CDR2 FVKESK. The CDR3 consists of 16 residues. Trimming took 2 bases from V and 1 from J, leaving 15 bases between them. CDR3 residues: CASSQSGGLGSYEQYF. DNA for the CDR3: TGTGCCAGCAGCCAAAGTGGGGGTTTGGGGTCCTACGAGCAGTACTTC.

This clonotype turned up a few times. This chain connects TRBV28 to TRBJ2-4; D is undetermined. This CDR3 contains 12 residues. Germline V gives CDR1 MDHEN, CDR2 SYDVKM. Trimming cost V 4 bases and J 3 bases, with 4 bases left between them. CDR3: CASSWNKNIQYF. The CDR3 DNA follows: TGTGCCAGCAGTTGGAACAAAAACATTCAGTACTTC.

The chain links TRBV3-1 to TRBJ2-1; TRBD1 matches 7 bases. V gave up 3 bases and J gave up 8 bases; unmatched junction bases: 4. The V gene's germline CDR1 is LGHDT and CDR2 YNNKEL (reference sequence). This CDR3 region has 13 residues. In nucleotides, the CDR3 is TGTGCCAGCAGCCACAAGGGGACAGATGAGCAGTTCTTC. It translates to CASSHKGTDEQFF.